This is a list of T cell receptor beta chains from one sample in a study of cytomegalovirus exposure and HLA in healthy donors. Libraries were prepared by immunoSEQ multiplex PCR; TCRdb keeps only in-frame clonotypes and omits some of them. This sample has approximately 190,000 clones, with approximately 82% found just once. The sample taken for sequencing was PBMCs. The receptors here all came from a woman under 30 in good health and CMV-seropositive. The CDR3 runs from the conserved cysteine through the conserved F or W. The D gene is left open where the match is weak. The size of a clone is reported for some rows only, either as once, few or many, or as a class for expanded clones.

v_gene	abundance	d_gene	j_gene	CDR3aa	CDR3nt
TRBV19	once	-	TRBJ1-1	CASKYSNTEAFF	TGTGCCAGTAAGTACAGTAACACTGAAGCTTTCTTT
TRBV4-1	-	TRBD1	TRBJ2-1	CASSPTGVAVSSADSEQFF	TGCGCCAGCAGCCCAACAGGGGTAGCCGTGTCGAGCGCAGACAGTGAGCAGTTCTTC
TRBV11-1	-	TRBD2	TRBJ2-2	CASSSRTSNTGELFF	TGTGCCAGCAGCTCTAGGACTAGTAACACCGGGGAGCTGTTTTTT
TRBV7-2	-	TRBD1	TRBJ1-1	CASSVTGGIEAFF	TGTGCCAGCAGCGTAACAGGGGGCATTGAAGCTTTCTTT
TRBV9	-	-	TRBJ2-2	CASSGRQGELFF	TGTGCCAGCAGCGGCCGACAGGGGGAGCTGTTTTTT
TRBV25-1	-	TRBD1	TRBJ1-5	CASGGTDHQPQHF	TGTGCCAGCGGAGGGACAGACCATCAGCCCCAGCATTTT
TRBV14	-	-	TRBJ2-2	CASSLRPNRPGVITGELFF	TGTGCCAGCAGCCTCAGGCCTAACAGACCCGGGGTTATAACCGGGGAGCTGTTTTTT
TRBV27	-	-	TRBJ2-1	CASSFPPADEQFF	TGTGCCAGCAGTTTCCCCCCTGCGGATGAGCAGTTCTTC
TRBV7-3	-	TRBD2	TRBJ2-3	CASSPTLAGRDTQYF	TGTGCCAGCAGCCCAACCCTAGCGGGGAGGGACACGCAGTATTTT
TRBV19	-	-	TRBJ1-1	CASSPWGGDTEAFF	TGTGCCAGTAGCCCCTGGGGGGGGGACACTGAAGCTTTCTTT
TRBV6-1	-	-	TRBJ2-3	CASSVDRVRADTQYF	TGTGCCAGCAGCGTGGATCGGGTCCGCGCAGATACGCAGTATTTT
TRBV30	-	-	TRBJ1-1	CAWSVWWAGTEAFF	TGTGCCTGGAGTGTATGGTGGGCGGGTACTGAAGCTTTCTTT
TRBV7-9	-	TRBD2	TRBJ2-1	CASSLASGGHNEQFF	TGTGCCAGCAGCTTAGCTAGCGGGGGCCACAATGAGCAGTTCTTC
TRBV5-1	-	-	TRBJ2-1	CASSLVLTAGDHNEQFF	TGCGCCAGCAGCTTGGTACTCACAGCCGGGGATCACAATGAGCAGTTCTTC
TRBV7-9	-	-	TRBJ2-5	CASSLEGSTRQHF	TGTGCCAGCAGCTTAGAAGGCAGCACCAGGCAACACTTC
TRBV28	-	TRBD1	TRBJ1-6	CASTLVGTDNSPLHF	TGTGCCAGCACCCTAGTCGGGACAGATAATTCACCCCTCCACTTT
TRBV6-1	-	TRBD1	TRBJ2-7	CASTEQSGTVNEQYF	TGTGCCAGCACCGAGCAGTCCGGGACAGTCAACGAGCAGTACTTC